This is a list of T cell receptor beta chains from one sample in a study of cytomegalovirus exposure and HLA in healthy donors. Repertoires were generated with immunoSEQ multiplex PCR, while TCRdb's copy carries only in-frame clones and drops some. The sample contains around 150,000 clones, approximately 75% of which appear only once. The sequenced sample consisted of PBMCs. The receptors come from a man aged 25-45 years in good health and CMV-seropositive. Both conserved end residues are part of each CDR3. A D gene is named only where the DNA matches it firmly. Expanded clones get a size class; other rows say once, few or many, or leave the size out.

V	D	size	J	DNA	CDR3
TRBV28	TRBD2	.	TRBJ2-1	TGTGCCAGCAGTTTATCGGGGGGGCCTATAGATGAGCAGTTCTTC	CASSLSGGPIDEQFF
TRBV6-6	TRBD1	.	TRBJ1-5	TGTGCCAGCAGTTCACAGGGGAGCAATCAGCCCCAGCATTTT	CASSSQGSNQPQHF
TRBV6-1	.	.	TRBJ1-2	TGTGCCAGCAGTGGGTCAGGGCACTATGGCTACACCTTC	CASSGSGHYGYTF
TRBV28	TRBD1	.	TRBJ1-5	TGTGCCAGCAGTTCAGGGGGCGATCAGCCCCAGCATTTT	CASSSGGDQPQHF
TRBV28	.	.	TRBJ1-2	TGTGCCAGCAGTTCCCCCGGGTTGAGGGGGGGCTACACCTTC	CASSSPGLRGGYTF
TRBV19	.	.	TRBJ1-6	TGTGCCAGTAATTTGGACTACGAAGGGCATTCACCCCTCCACTTT	CASNLDYEGHSPLHF
TRBV5-1	TRBD2	.	TRBJ2-2	TGCGCCAGCGGCGGGAGGATATGGACGGACGGGGAGCTGTTTTTT	CASGGRIWTDGELFF
TRBV2	.	.	TRBJ2-7	TGTGCCAGCAGTGGAACGAGGCGCATGAACTACGAGCAGTACTTC	CASSGTRRMNYEQYF
TRBV5-1	TRBD2	once	TRBJ2-5	TGCGCCAGCAGCTTCGGGCTAGCGGGGGTAGAGACCCAGTACTTC	CASSFGLAGVETQYF
TRBV4-2	.	few	TRBJ2-7	TGTGCCAGCAGCCAAGAATTTGGGCAAGGTTATGAGCAGTACTTC	CASSQEFGQGYEQYF
TRBV7-9	.	once	TRBJ2-3	TGTGCCAGCAGCTCCAGACGGACTACAGATACGCAGTATTTT	CASSSRRTTDTQYF
TRBV30	.	.	TRBJ2-5	TGTGCCTGGACCCTGGGGGGCCAAGAGACCCAGTACTTC	CAWTLGGQETQYF
TRBV7-3	TRBD1	few	TRBJ2-5	TGTGCCAGCAGCCTAGACAGGGGGCCCCAAGAGACCCAGTACTTC	CASSLDRGPQETQYF